This record concerns one T cell receptor (beta chain) sequence. The antigen is undetermined. The data were obtained in a study of shared clonotypes between healthy human individuals. As for the study in general: Used for every donor were three CD4 naive, three CD4 memory, two CD8 naive and one CD8 memory plate.

Data came from immunoSEQ multiplex PCR; TCRdb stores just in-frame clones and leaves some out. Among about 2.3 million clones listed, approximately 95% were seen once. Germline V gene sequence: CDR1 SGHNT, CDR2 YYREEE (reference sequence). Trimming at V came to 4 bases and at J to 2 bases, leaving 1 base not matched to a gene. The CDR3 has 13 residues. Findings and caveats of the study: As a rule, naive subsets had a larger estimated richness than memory subsets. Relative to clonotypes present in all four donors, those not shared had lower generation probabilities. The study's rarefaction showed incomplete sorted-subset sequencing despite large depth.

The receptor's source is a man aged 18 to 30 in good health. Some clones in this sample may be carry-over from other donors' samples. This sequence joins TRBV5-4 and TRBJ1-2; 8 bases are shared with TRBD1. Input material: naive CD4+ T cells from PBMCs. Subset specified: CD45RA+ positively selected. The CDR3 is CASSGDRNYGYTF. The CDR3 DNA follows: TGTGCCAGCAGCGGGGACAGGAACTATGGCTACACCTTC.